The clone carrying this TCR beta chain showed up many times. Its specificity is unknown. Authors of the study amplified TCR beta CDR3 regions from RNA transcripts. First-round RT-PCR targeting the TCR CDR3 was performed with the HTBI primer set. Each CDR3 protein is one row after TCRdb ran MiXCR on the multiplex PCR reads. The table includes about 300,000 distinct CDR3 sequences, about 19% detected once. V lost 5 bases and J 5 bases, leaving 30 bases between the germline ends. Germline CDR1 is DFQATT and CDR2 is SNEGSKA (reference sequence). CDR3 length: 19 amino acids. Diagnoses were established using clinical symptoms, serum thyroxine and TRAb, thyroid ultrasound and orbital computed tomography. The entry originates in a study of T cells in Graves' hyperthyroidism and ophthalmopathy. Study conclusions and caveats: The authors' 13 V-J model separated ophthalmopathy from stable hyperthyroidism.

The sample consisted of blood. The sequence was obtained from a man aged 45 to 65 with Graves' ophthalmopathy. V is TRBV20-1 and J is TRBJ2-2; possibly TRBD2 for D (12 bases). The CDR3 bases are TGCAGTGCTTGGGACAGGGGGGTGCTAGCGGGAGGGGCTACCGGGGAGCTGTTTTTT. This translates into CSAWDRGVLAGGATGELFF.